The 29 T cell receptor beta chains below were found in one sample sequenced in a study of early T cells in non-severe SARS-CoV-2 infection. One entry per CDR3 protein, called by TCRdb with MiXCR from the 5' RACE reads. The repertoire holds tens of thousands of distinct CDR3 sequences, around 9.7% seen once, with 20% to 25% in the top ten. Sequencing was carried out using whole blood. Every receptor here comes from an adult who was a healthcare worker with PCR-confirmed SARS-CoV-2 infection or an uninfected control (not recorded which).

In this sample, this clonotype turned up a few times. V gene TRBV6-1 combines with J gene TRBJ1-4; 11 bases map to TRBD1. Losses at the gene ends were 4 bases for V and 8 bases for J; bases not matched to a gene: 3. This CDR3 has 14 residues. Germline-derived CDR1 and CDR2 are MNHNS and SASEGT. This chain's CDR3 is CASSAGTGGEKLFF. In DNA, the CDR3 is TGTGCCAGCAGTGCCGGGACAGGGGGGGAAAAACTGTTTTTT.

This clonotype was recorded at least ten times. This chain links TRBV24-1 with TRBJ2-1; 12 bases are shared with TRBD2. J lost 8 bases, V lost 4 bases, and 11 bases had no gene match. This CDR3 contains 17 residues. Germline assignment: CDR1 KGHDR and CDR2 SFDVKD. As DNA, the CDR3 is TGTGCCACCAGTGACAACCGAGCTAGCGGGGGGGCCCATGAGCAGTTCTTC. Translated: CATSDNRASGGAHEQFF.

The chain is built from TRBV6-2 or TRBV6-3 and TRBJ2-7; TRBD2 aligns across 10 bases. This CDR3 is 15 amino acids long. Germline trimming cut 4 bases from V and 6 bases from J; bases unmatched to any gene: 9. Germline CDR1 MNHEY, CDR2 SVGEGT. The CDR3, as DNA: TGTGCCAGCAGTTCCAGCGGGGGGGAGGACTTCGAGCAGTACTTC. Its protein product is CASSSSGGEDFEQYF.

This clonotype showed up many times. V gene TRBV29-1 combines with J gene TRBJ2-2; possible D gene TRBD1, 6 bases. With 4 bases removed from V and 5 bases from J, the gap between germline ends came to 11 bases. The CDR3 loop spans 13 amino acids. In germline, CDR1 is SQVTM, CDR2 ANQGSEA. The CDR3 DNA is TGCAGCGTTGCCCAAACAGGGACCGGGGAGCTGTTTTTT. Translation: CSVAQTGTGELFF.

The V and J genes are TRBV30 and TRBJ1-1; a weak D match, TRBD1 (5 bases). CDR1 and CDR2 from the germline V gene are GTSNPN and SVGIG (reference sequence). Trimming stripped 8 bases from V and 3 bases from J, with 16 bases between. The CDR3 totals 13 residues. CDR3 sequence reads: CALGPPGDTEAFF. For the CDR3, the DNA is TGTGCCCTGGGACCTCCTGGGGACACTGAAGCTTTCTTT.

This clonotype came up many times. The chain recombines TRBV7-6 with TRBJ1-1; D call uncertain. The germline V and J ends were trimmed by 1 base and 4 bases, with 10 bases remaining between them. This CDR3 has 14 amino acids. Germline V lookup: CDR1 SGHVS, CDR2 FNYEAQ. CDR3: CASSLGGLGTEAFF. The DNA of the CDR3 is TGTGCCAGCAGCTTAGGTGGGTTAGGCACTGAAGCTTTCTTT.

This clonotype was counted many times. This sequence joins TRBV5-1 and TRBJ2-1; 8 bases are a match to TRBD2. This CDR3 has 15 residues. Germline trimming cut 2 bases from V and 4 bases from J; bases unmatched to any gene: 5. The germline CDR1 and CDR2 sequences are SGHRS and YFSETQ. The DNA for the CDR3 is TGCGCCAGCAGCTTTTATAGCGGGGAGTACAATGAGCAGTTCTTC. As protein: CASSFYSGEYNEQFF. The full variable domain, in which reference TRBV5-1 and TRBJ2-1 provide the parts outside the CDR3, is KAGVTQTPRYLIKTRGQQVTLSCSPISGHRSVSWYQQTPGQGLQFLFEYFSETQRNKGNFPGRFSGRQFSNSRSEMNVSTLELGDSALYLCASSFYSGEYNEQFFGPGTRLTVL.

The chain combines TRBV7-8 with TRBJ2-7; D possibly matches TRBD1 or TRBD2 (5 bases each). CDR3 length: 13 amino acids. Per germline, CDR1 SGHVS and CDR2 FQNEAQ. The V end was cut by 3 bases, the J end by 3 bases, with 9 bases between. CDR3 DNA sequence: TGTGCCAGCAGCTTGGGGGACGACTACGAGCAGTACTTC. Its protein product is CASSLGDDYEQYF.

This clonotype was recorded many times. The gene calls are TRBV11-2 and TRBJ2-2, with no clear D. From germline, CDR1 is SGHAT and CDR2 FQNNGV. Trimming cost V 5 bases and J 0 bases, with 10 bases left between them. CDR3 size: 15 residues. CDR3 in amino acids: CASSALRANTGELFF. CDR3 bases: TGTGCCAGCAGCGCCCTTCGCGCGAACACCGGGGAGCTGTTTTTT.

This clonotype has a count of ten or more. This chain connects TRBV5-6 to TRBJ2-1, with D perhaps TRBD1 or TRBD2 (5 bases each). The CDR3 runs to 14 residues. Germline loops: CDR1 SGHDT, CDR2 YYEEEE. V lost 4 bases and J 5 bases, leaving 13 bases between the germline ends. In nucleotides, the CDR3 is TGTGCCAGCAGCGTGGGACCGGGTAACAATGAGCAGTTCTTC. It specifies CASSVGPGNNEQFF.

The rearrangement links TRBV3-1 to TRBJ2-6; weak D call: TRBD1 (6 bases). CDR1 is LGHDT and CDR2 is YNNKEL in the germline V gene (reference sequence). There are 15 residues in the CDR3. The germline V and J ends were trimmed by 4 bases and 4 bases, with 11 bases remaining between them. The CDR3 bases are TGTGCCAGCAGCCCGACAGGCTCCGGGGCCAACGTCCTGACTTTC. This encodes CASSPTGSGANVLTF.

Remarks on this clonotype: A much larger clonotype is one base distant, so this may be a read error. Given the absence of the conserved phenylalanine or tryptophan at the CDR3 end, a read error is likely. The J gene is TRBJ2-4, the V gene TRBV29-1, with D perhaps matching TRBD2 (6 bases). Germline CDR1 is SQVTM and CDR2 is ANQGSEA. The length of the CDR3 is 14 residues. V was shortened by 4 bases and J by 1 base, with 11 bases between the two germline ends. The CDR3 reads CSVGEASAKNIQYS. The DNA for the CDR3 is TGCAGCGTTGGGGAGGCCTCGGCCAAAAACATTCAGTACTCC.

Ten or more counts support this clonotype. CDR3 amino acids: CASSLATAPSGDQRFF. The CDR3 nucleotides are TGTGCCAGCAGCTTAGCAACCGCACCTAGCGGGGATCAAAGGTTCTTC. The chain links TRBV7-9 to TRBJ2-1, with 9 positions matching TRBD2. Germline CDR1 and CDR2: SEHNR and FQNEAQ (reference sequence). This CDR3 contains 16 residues. V lost 0 bases and J lost 15; bases outside the gene matches: 15.

This clonotype was picked up a small number of times. The chain couples TRBV10-3 to TRBJ2-3; D is unresolved. The germline CDR1 and CDR2 sequences are ENHRY and SYGVKD. The CDR3 extends over 14 amino acids. V lost 5 bases to trimming and J lost 0 bases, with 9 bases between them. In DNA, the CDR3 is TGTGCCATCAGTCGAGGATCTAGCACAGATACGCAGTATTTT. Protein: CAISRGSSTDTQYF.

As to this clonotype: This may stem from a read error, because a much larger clone lies one nucleotide away. The chain employs TRBV12-3 or TRBV12-4 and TRBJ1-3, with D unresolved. There are 14 residues in the CDR3. V was trimmed by 2 bases and J by 5 bases, leaving 10 bases between them. Written as DNA, the CDR3 is TGTGCCAGCAGTTTAAGAGTGTTGAGAAACACCATATATTTT. Its protein product is CASSLRVLRNTIYF.

The table lists this clonotype with many counts. The chain couples TRBV27 to TRBJ1-1; D gene unclear. CDR1 is MNHEY, CDR2 SMNVEV, per germline (reference sequence). Trimming took off 3 bases at V and 3 bases at J, with 8 bases between the two ends. CDR3 length equals 13 residues. CDR3: CASSFGVHTEAFF. The CDR3 bases are TGTGCCAGCAGTTTCGGAGTACACACTGAAGCTTTCTTT.

CDR3 protein: CASSPRQGTDTQYF. In DNA, the CDR3 is TGTGCCAGCAGCCCCCGACAGGGCACAGATACGCAGTATTTT. The chain is built from TRBV9 and TRBJ2-3, with a weak D call TRBD1 (6 bases). Between the trimmed V and J ends, which lost 4 bases and 1 base, there was a span of 10 bases. The germline V gene encodes CDR1 SGDLS and CDR2 YYNGEE. CDR3 length: 14 amino acids.

The V gene is TRBV5-1, the J gene TRBJ2-3; the match to TRBD2 covers 10 bases. The ends lost 0 bases at V and 4 bases at J; junction bases unmatched: 5. The CDR3 contains 16 residues. Germline V gene data show CDR1 as SGHRS and CDR2 as YFSETQ. CDR3 DNA sequence: TGCGCCAGCAGCTTGGTTTTAGCGGGGGGATCAGATACGCAGTATTTT. It translates to CASSLVLAGGSDTQYF.

The J gene is TRBJ2-7, the V gene TRBV7-9; perhaps TRBD2 as D (6 bases). From germline, CDR1 is SEHNR and CDR2 FQNEAQ (reference sequence). The CDR3 length is 17 residues. The ends were cut back, 0 bases at V and 4 bases at J, with 19 bases in the middle. DNA for the CDR3: TGTGCCAGCAGCTTAGCGGAGGGGAACCACTTATCTTACGAGCAGTACTTC. Residues: CASSLAEGNHLSYEQYF.

This clonotype was recorded a few times. The genes are TRBV20-1 and TRBJ2-5, with TRBD2 identical over 10 bases. Germline CDR1 and CDR2: DFQATT and SNEGSKA (reference sequence). With V trimmed by 5 bases and J by 1 base, 7 bases remained unmatched. The CDR3 runs 15 residues. The CDR3 DNA reads TGCAGTGCTTCTACTAGCGGGGCTAGCCAAGAGACCCAGTACTTC. Its protein product is CSASTSGASQETQYF.

The gene calls are TRBV5-4 and TRBJ2-2; perhaps TRBD1 as D (6 bases). V shed 6 bases and J shed 2 bases, with 14 bases lying between them. The length of the CDR3 is 15 residues. Germline V gene data show CDR1 as SGHNT and CDR2 as YYREEE (reference sequence). CDR3 residues: CASTPDRLNTGELFF. DNA for the CDR3: TGTGCCAGCACCCCGGACAGATTAAACACCGGGGAGCTGTTTTTT. Looking up the rest from reference TRBV5-4 and TRBJ2-2 gives the full variable domain: ETGVTQSPTHLIKTRGQQVTLRCSSQSGHNTVSWYQQALGQGPQFIFQYYREEENGRGNFPPRFSGLQFPNYSSELNVNALELDDSALYLCASTPDRLNTGELFFGEGSRLTVL.

This clonotype turned up a few times. The gene calls are TRBV6-6 and TRBJ2-2; D is ambiguous. This CDR3 region has 15 residues. Germline-derived CDR1 and CDR2 are MNHNY and SVGAGI (reference sequence). Trimming removed 4 bases at V and 5 bases at J, with 14 bases between. DNA for the CDR3: TGTGCCAGCAGTTTTCACACGTTAGGTACCGGGGAGCTGTTTTTT. Translating gives CASSFHTLGTGELFF.

This chain joins TRBV27 and TRBJ2-1; 11 bases fit TRBD2. After removal of 6 bases from V and 6 bases from J, the junction contained 7 bases not matched to a gene. The CDR3 covers 15 residues. In germline, CDR1 is MNHEY, CDR2 SMNVEV (reference sequence). CDR3 sequence: CASSSPTSGGNEQFF. The CDR3 bases are TGTGCCAGCAGCTCTCCCACTAGCGGGGGCAATGAGCAGTTCTTC.

This clonotype has more than one count but fewer than ten. The V and J genes are TRBV20-1 and TRBJ1-5; 8 positions agree with TRBD1. Germline CDR1 DFQATT, CDR2 SNEGSKA (reference sequence). The CDR3 spans 16 residues. V shed 6 bases and J 0 bases; nucleotides not matched to a gene: 10. The chain's CDR3 is CSALRQGIYSNQPQHF. The CDR3 DNA is TGCAGTGCACTACGACAGGGGATTTATAGCAATCAGCCCCAGCATTTT.

The genes are TRBV7-9 and TRBJ2-1; weak D call: TRBD1 (6 bases). The V end was cut by 0 bases, the J end by 10 bases, with 13 bases between. Germline V gene sequence: CDR1 SEHNR, CDR2 FQNEAQ (reference sequence). This CDR3 region has 14 residues. The CDR3 spells CASSLAAQGREQFF. CDR3 nucleotides: TGTGCCAGCAGCTTAGCGGCACAGGGCCGGGAGCAGTTCTTC.

The sample holds many counts of this clonotype. J is TRBJ2-2 and V is TRBV10-2; 9 positions match TRBD2. Germline loops: CDR1 WSHSY, CDR2 SAAADI. The CDR3 totals 15 residues. Germline trimming cut 7 bases from V and 0 bases from J; bases unmatched to any gene: 3. CDR3 sequence reads: CASKERGANTGELFF. In nucleotides, the CDR3 is TGCGCCAGCAAGGAGCGGGGGGCGAACACCGGGGAGCTGTTTTTT.

This clonotype showed up many times. CDR3 nucleotide sequence: TGTGCCAGCGGGGGCTTCTACAATGAGCAGTTCTTC. This encodes CASGGFYNEQFF. The J gene is TRBJ2-1, the V gene TRBV6-6; a weak D match, TRBD1 (6 bases). CDR1 is MNHNY, CDR2 SVGAGI, per germline (reference sequence). CDR3 size: 12 residues. Trimming pared 8 bases from V and 3 bases from J, leaving 8 bases between.

This clonotype was recorded many times. This chain links TRBV29-1 with TRBJ1-5, with D unresolved. Germline V gives CDR1 SQVTM, CDR2 ANQGSEA. The length of the CDR3 is 13 residues. The V gene lost 2 bases and the J gene lost 6 bases, with 11 bases spanning the gap. The CDR3, as DNA: TGCAGCGTTGAAATCTCCTCGGGTCAGCCCCAGCATTTT. It is translated as CSVEISSGQPQHF.

This rearrangement joins TRBV12-3 or TRBV12-4 to TRBJ1-5; 7 bases align to TRBD1. The CDR3 is 14 residues long. V lost 2 bases to trimming and J lost 5 bases; unmatched junction nucleotides: 3. In DNA form, the CDR3 reads TGTGCCAGCAGTTTATCAGGGGGGTATCAGCCCCAGCATTTT. Translating gives CASSLSGGYQPQHF.